The 13 T cell receptor beta chains below come from one sample, sequenced in a study of blood T cell repertoires in COVID-19. Profiled with immunoSEQ multiplex PCR; TCRdb holds only in-frame clones, not every one. There are 99,000 or so clones in the sample; over 80% occur only once, and roughly 2% lies in the top ten. Specimen: peripheral blood. The receptors originated from a man in his 70s with active or convalescent COVID-19.

The chain recombines TRBV19 with TRBJ1-4; no firm D call. The germline V gene has CDR1 LNHDA and CDR2 SQIVND (reference sequence). The CDR3 totals 16 residues. V was trimmed by 7 bases and J by 7 bases, leaving 22 bases between them. Here the CDR3 DNA reads TGTGCCAGTAAACCCGGCTCGACAAACCTGGGTGAAAAACTGTTTTTT. Translated: CASKPGSTNLGEKLFF.

This clone was observed a single time. This chain joins TRBV5-1 and TRBJ2-7; 8 bases line up with TRBD1. The CDR3 is made up of 14 amino acids. V shed 3 bases, J shed 3 bases, and the junction held 5 bases outside the gene matches. The germline V gene has CDR1 SGHRS and CDR2 YFSETQ. The chain's CDR3 is CASSSPQGDYEQYF. As DNA, the CDR3 is TGCGCCAGCAGCTCCCCACAGGGGGACTACGAGCAGTACTTC.

This clone was observed a handful of times. The CDR3 sequence: CASTWGQGSNQPQHF. The CDR3 DNA sequence: TGTGCCAGCACCTGGGGGCAGGGGAGCAATCAGCCCCAGCATTTT. The chain couples TRBV28 to TRBJ1-5; D is possibly TRBD1 (6 bases). This CDR3 has 15 residues. The ends were cut back, 7 bases at V and 1 base at J, with 14 bases in the middle. Germline lookup yields CDR1 MDHEN and CDR2 SYDVKM.

The V and J genes are TRBV2 and TRBJ2-3; 8 nucleotides align to TRBD2. The germline gives CDR1 SNHLY, CDR2 FYNNEI. V was pared by 2 bases and J by 8 bases, with 12 bases of the junction left unmatched. This CDR3 has 16 residues. CDR3 nucleotides: TGTGCCAGCAGTGAACCGTCGGGGGGGGCTTTTATTACGCAGTATTTT. This encodes CASSEPSGGAFITQYF.

This rearrangement joins TRBV2 to TRBJ2-7, with D perhaps matching TRBD1 (6 bases). Germline CDR1 reads SNHLY; CDR2 reads FYNNEI. This CDR3 region has 13 residues. V gave up 4 bases and J gave up 3 bases, with 10 bases separating them. CDR3 DNA: TGTGCCAGCAGTGTTGTCAGGGGCTACGAGCAGTACTTC. Translation gives CASSVVRGYEQYF. Together with reference TRBV2 and TRBJ2-7, the CDR3 gives the full variable domain: EPEVTQTPSHQVTQMGQEVILRCVPISNHLYFYWYRQILGQKVEFLVSFYNNEISEKSEIFDDQFSVERPDGSNFTLKIRSTKLEDSAMYFCASSVVRGYEQYFGPGTRLTVT.

V and J are TRBV7-9 and TRBJ2-5; TRBD1 is a possible D gene (5 bases). CDR3 length: 14 amino acids. Germline values: CDR1 SEHNR, CDR2 FQNEAQ (reference sequence). With 5 bases removed from V and 6 bases from J, the gap between germline ends came to 16 bases. The CDR3 here is CASSTTTGLQTQYF. The DNA of the CDR3 is TGTGCCAGCAGCACTACCACAGGCTTGCAGACCCAGTACTTC.

This clone was seen a single time. This chain connects TRBV7-3 to TRBJ2-5; D unclear. V was cut by 4 bases and J by 5 bases, with 11 bases left in between. The length of the CDR3 is 13 residues. Germline V gene data show CDR1 as SGHTA and CDR2 as FQGTGA. The DNA of the CDR3 is TGTGCCAGCAGCTCGTACCCCCGGGAGACCCAGTACTTC. Residues: CASSSYPRETQYF.

The chain has TRBV11-2 and TRBJ2-7; D remains ambiguous. The germline gives CDR1 SGHAT, CDR2 FQNNGV. The CDR3 has 12 residues. Trimming removed 1 base at V and 6 bases at J, with 7 bases between. The CDR3 is CASSLVRVEQYF. The CDR3 coding sequence is TGTGCCAGCAGCTTAGTTCGGGTCGAGCAGTACTTC. The whole variable domain, filled in from reference TRBV11-2 and TRBJ2-7, reads EAGVAQSPRYKIIEKRQSVAFWCNPISGHATLYWYQQILGQGPKLLIQFQNNGVVDDSQLPKDRFSAERLKGVDSTLKIQPAKLEDSAVYLCASSLVRVEQYFGPGTRLTVT.

V is TRBV7-9 and J is TRBJ2-2; 8 bases agree with TRBD1. V gave up 4 bases and J gave up 3 bases; unmatched junction bases: 7. This CDR3 is built from 16 residues. Germline values: CDR1 SEHNR, CDR2 FQNEAQ (reference sequence). The chain's CDR3 is CASSSPDRAYTGELFF. In nucleotides, the CDR3 is TGTGCCAGCAGCTCCCCGGACAGGGCCTACACCGGGGAGCTGTTTTTT.

The chain carries TRBV28 and TRBJ1-2, with TRBD1 as a possible D gene (5 bases). Per germline, CDR1 MDHEN and CDR2 SYDVKM. The CDR3 runs 16 residues. The germline V and J ends were trimmed by 4 bases and 0 bases, with 15 bases remaining between them. The CDR3 DNA reads as TGTGCCAGCAGTTCCGCGGACCCGGACACTAACTATGGCTACACCTTC. It is translated as CASSSADPDTNYGYTF.

The chain combines TRBV30 with TRBJ2-1; the match to TRBD2 covers 12 bases. The CDR3 has 15 residues. V lost 3 bases to trimming and J lost 5 bases; unmatched junction nucleotides: 5. Germline V gene lookup returns CDR1 GTSNPN and CDR2 SVGIG (reference sequence). The CDR3 reads CAWSARLAGDNEQFF. The DNA for the CDR3 is TGTGCCTGGAGCGCCAGACTAGCGGGGGACAATGAGCAGTTCTTC.

This clone was observed a handful of times. The gene calls are TRBV19 and TRBJ1-6; D uncertain. From germline, CDR1 is LNHDA and CDR2 SQIVND (reference sequence). V lost 5 bases to trimming and J lost 7 bases, with 12 bases between them. This CDR3 has 14 residues. The CDR3 loop is CASSADWRNSPLHF. The CDR3 region has the DNA TGTGCCAGTAGTGCTGACTGGAGGAATTCACCCCTCCACTTT.

V and J are TRBV5-1 and TRBJ2-7; 10 nucleotides line up with TRBD1. The V and J ends lost 4 bases and 4 bases, in that order; junction bases with no gene match: 11. Germline V gene data show CDR1 as SGHRS and CDR2 as YFSETQ. CDR3 length: 16 amino acids. The CDR3 coding sequence is TGCGCCAGCAGCCCAGCCCCCCGGGACAGGGGTTACGAGCAGTACTTC. Residues: CASSPAPRDRGYEQYF.